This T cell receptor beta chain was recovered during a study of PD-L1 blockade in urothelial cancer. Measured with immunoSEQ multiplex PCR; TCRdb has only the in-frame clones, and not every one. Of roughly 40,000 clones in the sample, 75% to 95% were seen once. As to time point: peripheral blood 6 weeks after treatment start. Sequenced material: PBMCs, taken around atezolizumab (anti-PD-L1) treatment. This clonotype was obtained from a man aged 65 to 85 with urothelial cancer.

The CDR3, as DNA: TGTGCCAGCAGTTACTCCCCGACAGCTATTAATGAAAAACTGTTTTTT. This codes for CASSYSPTAINEKLFF. The J gene is TRBJ1-4, the V gene TRBV6-5, with D maybe TRBD1 (5 bases). Germline values: CDR1 MNHEY, CDR2 SVGAGI. Trimming stripped 0 bases from V and 4 bases from J, with 12 bases between. The CDR3 runs to 16 residues.